This T cell receptor beta chain was recovered during a study of T cells after posttransplantation cyclophosphamide. Study-level points and caveats: Skin or GI-infiltrating T cells shared few TRB sequences with blood. Recipient CMV seropositivity and CMV reactivation strongly tracked TRB clonality. Donor CD8+ memory clones often dominated recipient blood repertoires at later times.

Sequencing used immunoSEQ multiplex PCR; TCRdb keeps in-frame clones, though not all of them. The sample lists fewer than 55,000 clones; 94% were seen once. The related graft donor's blood sample was taken on the day of bone marrow donation. Trimming stripped 0 bases from V and 0 bases from J, with 13 bases between. CDR3 length: 17 residues. The V gene's germline CDR1 is LGHNA and CDR2 YSLEER. To note about this clone: The antigen is unknown.

The chain combines TRBV4-3 with TRBJ2-3, with D possibly matching TRBD2 (5 bases). Input material: PBMCs. The receptor was derived from a woman aged 30 to 39 in good health and a related stem cell transplant donor. CDR3 amino acids: CASSQDPPRGSTDTQYF. The CDR3 DNA reads TGCGCCAGCAGCCAAGACCCCCCTCGGGGTAGCACAGATACGCAGTATTTT.